The 32 T cell receptor beta chains below all came from one sample that was sequenced in a study of control samples from healthy donors and cancer patients. Libraries were prepared by immunoSEQ multiplex PCR; TCRdb keeps only in-frame clonotypes and omits some of them. The sample carries roughly 100,000 clones, around 88% recorded once. The sequencing input was blood. The receptor set was obtained from a man aged 25-45 years in good health.

The chain uses TRBV18 and TRBJ2-2; D perhaps matches TRBD1 (5 bases). Germline values: CDR1 KGHSH, CDR2 LQKENI. CDR3 size: 15 residues. V was shortened by 2 bases and J by 4 bases, with 11 bases between the two germline ends. CDR3 amino acids: CASSPFQGSTGELFF. CDR3 nucleotide sequence: TGTGCCAGCTCACCATTCCAGGGTAGCACCGGGGAGCTGTTTTTT.

Comments on this clone: This sample also contains other DNA sequences that code for the same CDR3. The chain joins TRBV19 to TRBJ1-1, with TRBD1 as a possible D gene (5 bases). Germline V gene lookup returns CDR1 LNHDA and CDR2 SQIVND (reference sequence). Trimming left V 5 bases short and J 8 bases short, with 15 bases between. This CDR3 comprises 13 residues. Written as DNA, the CDR3 is TGTGCCAGTAGTGTTAAGAGAGGGACCGAAGCTTTCTTT. This gives the protein CASSVKRGTEAFF. Full variable domain (remainder filled in from reference TRBV19 and TRBJ1-1): DGGITQSPKYLFRKEGQNVTLSCEQNLNHDAMYWYRQDPGQGLRLIYYSQIVNDFQKGDIAEGYSVSREKKESFPLTVTSAQKNPTAFYLCASSVKRGTEAFFGQGTRLTVV.

The CDR3 nucleotides are TGTGCCAGCAGCTTAGCTCCTGCAACTAATGAAAAACTGTTTTTT. This encodes CASSLAPATNEKLFF. The V call is TRBV11-2, the J call TRBJ1-4, with D unclear. With 1 base removed from V and 0 bases from J, the gap between germline ends came to 6 bases. Germline V gene lookup returns CDR1 SGHAT and CDR2 FQNNGV. The CDR3 has 15 residues.

The V call is TRBV10-3, the J call TRBJ2-3, with 13 positions matching TRBD2. After removal of 6 bases from V and 5 bases from J, the junction contained 8 bases not matched to a gene. The CDR3 has 16 amino acids. The germline V gene has CDR1 ENHRY and CDR2 SYGVKD. CDR3 sequence reads: CAISQGLAGIQDTQYF. Here the CDR3 DNA reads TGTGCCATCAGCCAGGGACTAGCGGGGATCCAAGATACGCAGTATTTT.

This clone has a single count. The chain has TRBV6-5 and TRBJ1-4; D gene ambiguous. V shed 0 bases and J shed 6 bases, with 11 bases lying between them. The CDR3 runs to 15 residues. Germline values: CDR1 MNHEY, CDR2 SVGAGI. For the CDR3, the DNA is TGTGCCAGCAGTTACTCGCAGAAGGCTTATGAAAAACTGTTTTTT. Translated: CASSYSQKAYEKLFF.

The genes are TRBV3-1 (or the pseudogene TRBV3-2) and TRBJ1-3, with D maybe TRBD1 (5 bases). Germline CDR1 reads LGHDT; CDR2 reads YNNKEL (reference sequence). The CDR3 has 17 residues. The V and J ends lost 0 bases and 0 bases respectively, with 12 bases between them. CDR3 nucleotides: TGTGCCAGCAGCCAAGAAGGCAGGGCCAGCTCTGGAAACACCATATATTTT. Translating gives CASSQEGRASSGNTIYF.

About this clone itself: This specimen includes other DNA sequences encoding the same CDR3. The chain joins TRBV11-3 to TRBJ2-1; 7 bases fit TRBD2. The CDR3 loop spans 15 amino acids. The trim removed 6 bases at V and 6 bases at J, leaving 11 bases unmatched. Per germline, CDR1 SGHNT and CDR2 YENEEA. This chain's CDR3 is CASSPGGGGGNEQFF. CDR3 sequence (DNA): TGTGCCAGCAGTCCTGGGGGGGGAGGAGGCAATGAGCAGTTCTTC.

The V and J genes are TRBV19 and TRBJ1-1; 7 bases line up with TRBD1. CDR1 LNHDA and CDR2 SQIVND come from the germline V gene (reference sequence). J lost 2 bases, V lost 3 bases, and 3 bases had no gene match. CDR3 length equals 14 residues. In nucleotides, the CDR3 is TGTGCCAGTAGTATCCACAGGGGAAACACTGAAGCTTTCTTT. This sequence encodes CASSIHRGNTEAFF.

The V and J genes are TRBV6-5 and TRBJ2-6; D ambiguous. This CDR3 has 15 amino acids. CDR1 and CDR2 (germline): MNHEY, SVGAGI. Trimming removed 0 bases at V and 4 bases at J, with 7 bases between. The DNA of the CDR3 is TGTGCCAGCAGTTACTCGGTGACGGGGGCCAACGTCCTGACTTTC. Translated, it gives CASSYSVTGANVLTF.

The rearrangement uses TRBV9 and TRBJ1-1; perhaps TRBD1 as D (5 bases). V was clipped by 4 bases and J by 2 bases, with 18 bases between them. CDR1 and CDR2 (germline): SGDLS, YYNGEE. The CDR3 is made up of 16 amino acids. In DNA, the CDR3 is TGTGCCAGCAGCAGAGGGACGTCCCTAGCTAACACTGAAGCTTTCTTT. It encodes CASSRGTSLANTEAFF.

The genes are TRBV10-1 and TRBJ2-2; TRBD2 might be the D (5 bases). The CDR3 has 14 amino acids. Germline V CDR1 and CDR2: WNHNN, SYGVQD (reference sequence). Trimming took off 3 bases at V and 2 bases at J, with 7 bases between the two ends. The CDR3 DNA sequence: TGCGCCAGCAGTGAAAGGACTAACACCGGGGAGCTGTTTTTT. Translation: CASSERTNTGELFF.

The CDR3 DNA sequence: TGTGCCAGCTCACAAACAGGGGCCTGGAACACTGAAGCTTTCTTT. This gives the protein CASSQTGAWNTEAFF. This chain joins TRBV18 and TRBJ1-1, with 7 bases matching TRBD1. The V gene end was trimmed by 4 bases and the J gene end by 1 base; junction bases not matched to a gene: 6. This CDR3 region has 15 residues. The V gene's germline CDR1 is KGHSH and CDR2 LQKENI.

The chain uses TRBV6-4 and TRBJ2-3, with D possibly being TRBD1 (5 bases). The CDR3 contains 14 residues. With 0 bases removed from V and 1 base from J, the gap between germline ends came to 5 bases. CDR1 is MRHNA, CDR2 SNTAGT, per germline. The chain's CDR3 is CASSDSGGTDTQYF. In DNA, the CDR3 is TGTGCCAGCAGTGACTCAGGGGGCACAGATACGCAGTATTTT.

The chain recombines TRBV27 with TRBJ1-1; D might be TRBD1 (5 bases). Germline V gene data show CDR1 as MNHEY and CDR2 as SMNVEV (reference sequence). Trimming removed 4 bases at V and 1 base at J, with 16 bases between. The CDR3 contains 16 residues. CDR3 residues: CASSYGAGKPNTEAFF. CDR3 nucleotide sequence: TGTGCCAGCAGTTATGGGGCAGGGAAGCCGAACACTGAAGCTTTCTTT.

The chain recombines TRBV28 with TRBJ1-1, with a possible D match to TRBD1 (6 bases). Germline V lookup: CDR1 MDHEN, CDR2 SYDVKM. This CDR3 has 12 amino acids. The V and J ends lost 5 bases and 11 bases respectively, with 15 bases between them. The CDR3 loop is CASSADRIGAFF. The CDR3 coding sequence is TGTGCCAGCAGTGCGGACAGAATCGGGGCTTTCTTT.

The chain carries TRBV25-1 and TRBJ1-4, with D maybe TRBD1 (6 bases). This CDR3 has 14 amino acids. V was shortened by 6 bases and J by 3 bases, with 11 bases between the two germline ends. Germline V gene data show CDR1 as MGHDK and CDR2 as SYGVNS. CDR3 region: CASRDSASNEKLFF. As DNA, the CDR3 is TGTGCCAGCAGGGACAGCGCCTCTAATGAAAAACTGTTTTTT.

This clone is a singleton in its sample. The chain employs TRBV19 and TRBJ2-1; 9 bases are shared with TRBD2. The V gene end was trimmed by 8 bases and the J gene end by 15 bases; junction bases not matched to a gene: 8. This CDR3 contains 11 residues. CDR1 is LNHDA, CDR2 SQIVND, per germline (reference sequence). The CDR3 bases are TGTGCCAGTCAGGGCGGGGGGGCGACGTTCTTC. Translation: CASQGGGATFF.

V gene TRBV3-1 (or the pseudogene TRBV3-2) combines with J gene TRBJ1-3, with D uncertain. V lost 4 bases, J lost 4 bases, and 14 bases lay in between. The CDR3 covers 15 residues. Germline values: CDR1 LGHDT, CDR2 YNNKEL (reference sequence). The CDR3 loop reads CASSPQRKQGNTIYF. CDR3 in DNA: TGTGCCAGCAGCCCGCAACGCAAACAGGGAAACACCATATATTTT.

The V call is TRBV7-9, the J call TRBJ2-5; no firm D call. CDR3 length equals 14 residues. CDR1 and CDR2 (germline): SEHNR, FQNEAQ (reference sequence). Between the trimmed V and J ends, which lost 5 bases and 5 bases, there was a span of 15 bases. For the CDR3, the DNA is TGTGCCAGCAGCCCTCCTTGGGGTGGCGAGACCCAGTACTTC. It codes for CASSPPWGGETQYF.

This clone was observed a single time. The chain joins TRBV25-1 to TRBJ2-5; D possibly corresponds to TRBD2 (6 bases). V dropped 5 bases and J dropped 3 bases, with 13 bases sitting between them. The CDR3 totals 14 residues. Germline V CDR1 and CDR2: MGHDK, SYGVNS. CDR3 amino acids: CASSQTLAKETQYF. For the CDR3, the DNA is TGTGCCAGCAGTCAAACTCTAGCGAAAGAGACCCAGTACTTC.

The rearrangement uses TRBV11-2 and TRBJ1-5; a possible D gene is TRBD1 (5 bases). This CDR3 is built from 13 residues. Trimming pared 1 base from V and 9 bases from J, leaving 10 bases between. The germline CDR1 and CDR2 sequences are SGHAT and FQNNGV. CDR3 bases: TGTGCCAGCAGCTTAGTTGGGGGATCGCCCCAGCATTTT. The encoded protein is CASSLVGGSPQHF.

The J gene is TRBJ1-1, the V gene TRBV28, with 11 bases aligning to TRBD1. The CDR3 runs to 16 residues. With 5 bases clipped from V and 0 bases from J, the junction kept 5 bases outside the gene matches. Germline lookup yields CDR1 MDHEN and CDR2 SYDVKM. The CDR3 DNA is TGTGCCAGCAGTCCAGGGACAGGGGGGTTGAACACTGAAGCTTTCTTT. Residues: CASSPGTGGLNTEAFF.

The gene calls are TRBV7-9 and TRBJ2-7, with 8 bases identical to TRBD1. From germline, CDR1 is SEHNR and CDR2 FQNEAQ (reference sequence). The CDR3 consists of 14 residues. V dropped 5 bases and J dropped 2; count of bases not matched to a gene: 5. DNA for the CDR3: TGTGCCAGCAGCCACCGGGACAGGCCCTACGAGCAGTACGTC. It is translated as CASSHRDRPYEQYV.

About this clone: Other DNA variants within this sample encode the same CDR3. V gene TRBV7-8 combines with J gene TRBJ2-6; TRBD1 matches at 12 bases. Germline CDR1 is SGHVS and CDR2 is FQNEAQ. Trimming removed 3 bases from V and 4 bases from J; junction bases left unmatched: 10. CDR3 length: 19 amino acids. This CDR3 reads CASSLYRDRGRGGANVLTF. The CDR3 nucleotides read TGTGCCAGCAGCTTGTACCGGGACAGGGGGCGGGGAGGGGCCAACGTCCTGACTTTC.

J is TRBJ2-1 and V is TRBV19; 7 bases are a match to TRBD2. Per germline, CDR1 LNHDA and CDR2 SQIVND (reference sequence). Trimming removed 5 bases from V and 4 bases from J; junction bases left unmatched: 5. The CDR3 has 14 residues. In DNA, the CDR3 is TGTGCCAGTAGTGGTGCGGGAGTTTACAATGAGCAGTTCTTC. It translates to CASSGAGVYNEQFF. The full variable domain, in which reference TRBV19 and TRBJ2-1 provide the parts outside the CDR3, is DGGITQSPKYLFRKEGQNVTLSCEQNLNHDAMYWYRQDPGQGLRLIYYSQIVNDFQKGDIAEGYSVSREKKESFPLTVTSAQKNPTAFYLCASSGAGVYNEQFFGPGTRLTVL.

About this clone: One end of the junction is discordant with germline, which a read error may explain. The J gene is TRBJ1-2, the V gene TRBV11-3; the match to TRBD1 covers 7 bases. Germline values: CDR1 SGHNT, CDR2 YENEEA. This CDR3 spans 18 amino acids. The CDR3, as DNA: TGTGCCAGCAGCGTAGACAGGGCACAACGACCCGGGAGCTATGGCTACACCTTC. This gives the protein CASSVDRAQRPGSYGYTF.

The chain combines TRBV12-3 or TRBV12-4 with TRBJ1-3, with unresolved D. This CDR3 contains 13 residues. The V end was cut by 3 bases, the J end by 0 bases, with 3 bases between. CDR3: CASSFRSGNTIYF. The DNA for the CDR3 is TGTGCCAGCAGTTTCCGCTCTGGAAACACCATATATTTT.

The chain carries TRBV2 and TRBJ2-3; 8 bases align to TRBD2. The CDR3 loop spans 18 amino acids. The V and J ends lost 6 bases and 3 bases, in that order; junction bases with no gene match: 17. Germline V lookup: CDR1 SNHLY, CDR2 FYNNEI. The CDR3 DNA is TGTGCCAGCAGGGCCCTTGCGGGAGGTCTGCTCCGAACAGATACGCAGTATTTT. Translated, it gives CASRALAGGLLRTDTQYF.

V is TRBV4-1 and J is TRBJ1-4, with TRBD1 as a possible D gene (6 bases). Trimming removed 1 base from V and 2 bases from J, with 20 bases in between. This CDR3 region has 19 residues. The germline V gene encodes CDR1 MGHRA and CDR2 YSYEKL. This chain's CDR3 is CASSQGFWYREITNEKLFF. The CDR3 coding sequence is TGCGCCAGCAGCCAAGGCTTTTGGTACAGGGAGATCACTAATGAAAAACTGTTTTTT.

This clone was recorded once. This sequence joins TRBV12-5 and TRBJ2-2; D uncertain. The V end lost 5 bases, the J end lost 10 bases, and 11 bases lay between the germline ends. The CDR3 has 12 residues. From germline, CDR1 is LGHNT and CDR2 FRNRAP. CDR3 region: CASGIRVAELFF. CDR3 nucleotides: TGTGCTAGTGGTATCCGAGTTGCGGAGCTGTTTTTT. The variable domain in full, completed from reference TRBV12-5 and TRBJ2-2, reads DARVTQTPRHKVTEMGQEVTMRCQPILGHNTVFWYRQTMMQGLELLAYFRNRAPLDDSGMPKDRFSAEMPDATLATLKIQPSEPRDSAVYFCASGIRVAELFFGEGSRLTVL.

The DNA of the CDR3 is TGTGCCAGCAGCGTAGGGATTGGGTCTGGGGCCAACGTCCTGACTTTC. This encodes CASSVGIGSGANVLTF. This chain connects TRBV9 to TRBJ2-6; D is uncertain. Germline assignment: CDR1 SGDLS and CDR2 YYNGEE. The CDR3 contains 16 residues. Trimming stripped 0 bases from V and 1 base from J, with 8 bases between.

The CDR3 spells CASSERTGVRTDTQYF. CDR3 in DNA: TGTGCCAGCAGTGAGAGGACAGGGGTAAGAACAGATACGCAGTATTTT. This rearrangement joins TRBV6-1 to TRBJ2-3; 9 bases align to TRBD1. CDR3 length: 16 residues. Germline V gene sequence: CDR1 MNHNS, CDR2 SASEGT. J lost 3 bases, V lost 3 bases, and 7 bases had no gene match.